This TCR beta chain was obtained from a study of T-cell memory formation after mild COVID-19. MiXCR, run by TCRdb on the 5' RACE reads, gives a single entry per CDR3 protein. The table includes about 350,000 distinct CDR3 sequences, roughly 15% detected once. The CDR3 has 16 residues. Germline CDR1 reads SNHLY; CDR2 reads FYNNEI. Trimming cost V 3 bases and J 1 base; bases outside gene matches: 3. The receptor was derived from a man younger than 35 who had mild COVID-19 (a few samples of this study predate the infection). Cell type and time point are not known. Sequencing was performed on PBMCs or a T cell subset sorted from them (not recorded which). This rearrangement joins TRBV2 to TRBJ2-2; 9 nucleotides line up with TRBD2. For the CDR3, the DNA is TGTGCCAGCAGTGACAGCGGGGGGATGAACACCGGGGAGCTGTTTTTT. Amino acid sequence: CASSDSGGMNTGELFF. Supplemented by reference TRBV2 and TRBJ2-2, the full variable domain reads EPEVTQTPSHQVTQMGQEVILRCVPISNHLYFYWYRQILGQKVEFLVSFYNNEISEKSEIFDDQFSVERPDGSNFTLKIRSTKLEDSAMYFCASSDSGGMNTGELFFGEGSRLTVL.